Described below is a single T cell receptor (beta chain) sequence and its context. Its target is unknown. Germline values: CDR1 SNHLY, CDR2 FYNNEI. V was trimmed by 1 base and J by 5 bases, leaving 5 bases between them. The CDR3 contains 13 residues. Healthy Caucasians supplied all donations. The data stem from a study of identical twins. General study results and limits: Invariant populations such as MAIT and iNKT cells could partly muddle zero-insertion analyses. A lower insertion count was a feature of abundant cord blood beta clonotypes, with no such feature in memory repertoires.

Through template switching, a universal primer site was introduced, and the cDNA contained unique molecular identifiers. TCRdb itself ran the 5' RACE reads through MiXCR, one entry per CDR3 protein. The repertoire has 450,000 to 600,000 distinct CDR3 sequences, around 22% of them found once; the top ten carry approximately 0.52%. These same records also appear under a second study, on yellow fever vaccine responses in identical twins.

The sequence derives from a woman aged 18 to 35 in good health. The sample comprised CD4+ T cells sorted from blood. The chain joins TRBV2 to TRBJ2-2; no clear D gene. The CDR3 region has the DNA TGTGCCAGCAGTGAAGGATGGACCGGGGAGCTGTTTTTT. Translating gives CASSEGWTGELFF.